What follows are 3 T cell receptor beta chains derived from one specimen sequenced in a study of cytomegalovirus exposure and HLA in healthy donors. The study ran its PCR with 60 Vbeta and 13 Jbeta primers. TCRdb's copy holds only in-frame clones and misses some; the assay was immunoSEQ multiplex PCR. In total, the table holds about 170,000 clones. The specimen sequenced was PBMCs. Receptor source: a woman younger than 35 in good health and CMV-seropositive.

V and J are TRBV2 and TRBJ1-1; no reliable D call. V gave up 7 bases and J gave up 2 bases, with 8 bases separating them. The CDR3 covers 12 residues. CDR1 and CDR2 (germline): SNHLY, FYNNEI. DNA for the CDR3: TGTGCCAGCAACAGTTATAACACTGAAGCTTTCTTT. Translated, it gives CASNSYNTEAFF.

The V and J genes are TRBV5-6 and TRBJ2-2; D possibly corresponds to TRBD1 (5 bases). The CDR3 is 16 residues long. V dropped 0 bases and J dropped 6 bases, with 15 bases sitting between them. Germline values: CDR1 SGHDT, CDR2 YYEEEE. The CDR3 DNA reads TGTGCCAGCAGCTTGGTTAGGGGCCAATTCGCCGGGGAGCTGTTTTTT. This sequence encodes CASSLVRGQFAGELFF.

The rearrangement links TRBV4-2 to TRBJ1-5; a possible D gene is TRBD1 (6 bases). The CDR3 length is 14 residues. V was shortened by 4 bases and J by 1 base, with 8 bases between the two germline ends. Germline CDR1 and CDR2: LGHNA and YNFKEQ. CDR3 in amino acids: CASSRGQSNQPQHF. The CDR3 coding sequence is TGTGCCAGCAGCCGAGGACAGAGCAATCAGCCCCAGCATTTT.